This T cell receptor (beta chain) was sequenced for a study of blood T cell repertoires in COVID-19. Background on the study: COVID-19 samples, acute and convalescent, were from the United States, Italy and Spain. PBMCs, B-cell-depleted T cells, or T cells provided the cDNA or gDNA that made up the material.

The CDR3 is 14 amino acids. Germline V lookup: CDR1 SGHRS, CDR2 YFSETQ. After removal of 0 bases from V and 2 bases from J, the junction contained 1 base not matched to a gene. Patients at the Seattle site were enrolled during active infection and followed longitudinally. This clone was observed once. This CDR3 is also generated by other DNA sequences in the sample. Here immunoSEQ multiplex PCR was the method, and the copy in TCRdb shows in-frame clones only, minus some. The sample holds fewer than 700,000 clones; about 89% are singletons and the top ten take roughly 8%. The V call is TRBV5-1, the J call TRBJ2-7; 8 nucleotides line up with TRBD1. The sample taken for sequencing was peripheral blood. The receptor comes from a woman between 45 and 65 years old with COVID-19, enrolled during active disease. The CDR3 region is CASSLGTGPYEQYF. The CDR3 region has the DNA TGCGCCAGCAGCTTGGGGACAGGGCCCTACGAGCAGTACTTC.